The rows below give T cell receptor beta chains drawn from one sample of a study of blood T cell repertoires in COVID-19. Only in-frame clones appear in the TCRdb table, and some are missing; sequencing was by immunoSEQ multiplex PCR. Here the sample spans about 80,000 clones, around 69% being singletons. Material: peripheral blood. The source is a man between 70 and 80 years old with active or convalescent COVID-19. CDR3s include the opening cysteine and the closing phenylalanine or tryptophan. Fields, in order: V gene, clone size, J gene, CDR3 length, D gene, CDR3 DNA, CDR3 protein. D genes are given only for firm matches. The size entry is marked missing in some rows and otherwise reads once, few, many or a size class.

>TRBV18|-|TRBJ2-7|15|TRBD1
TGTGCCAGCTCACCAGGGACAGGATTCGGAAGCGAGCAGTACTTC
CASSPGTGFGSEQYF
>TRBV3-1/TRBV3-2|once|TRBJ2-3|13|-
TGTGCCAGCAGCTTCTACAGGGCAGATACGCAGTATTTT
CASSFYRADTQYF
>TRBV9|-|TRBJ1-4|15|-
TGTGCCAGCAGCATCCAGGGACACACTAATGAAAAACTGTTTTTT
CASSIQGHTNEKLFF
>TRBV5-1|-|TRBJ2-6|17|-
TGCGCCAGCAGCCCCCCTACGGTTCCCTCTGGGGCCAACGTCCTGACTTTC
CASSPPTVPSGANVLTF
>TRBV4-1|few|TRBJ2-7|14|TRBD2
TGCGCCAGCAGCCCATCGGGGGGGCTCAGGGAGCAGTACTTC
CASSPSGGLREQYF
>TRBV24-1|-|TRBJ1-1|13|-
TGTGCCACCAGTGAAGGAGCGAACACTGAAGCTTTCTTT
CATSEGANTEAFF
>TRBV24-1|-|TRBJ2-3|15|-
TGTGCCACCAGTGCCCTGGAGGGACAGTCAGATACGCAGTATTTT
CATSALEGQSDTQYF
>TRBV3-1/TRBV3-2|-|TRBJ2-1|15|-
TGTGCCAGCAGCCAGGCTGGACTACCCCACAATGAGCAGTTCTTC
CASSQAGLPHNEQFF
>TRBV5-1|once|TRBJ2-5|15|-
TGCGCCAGCAGCACCGGAACAGGGCCGCAAGAGACCCAGTACTTC
CASSTGTGPQETQYF
>TRBV6-1|once|TRBJ2-7|16|TRBD1
TGTGCCAGCAGTGATTCCCCCGCAGGGGGATCCTACGAGCAGTACTTC
CASSDSPAGGSYEQYF
>TRBV5-4|-|TRBJ2-7|15|TRBD1
TGTGCCAGCAGCTTGGGAGGACAGGGTGGCTACGAGCAGTACTTC
CASSLGGQGGYEQYF
>TRBV5-1|once|TRBJ2-1|13|TRBD2
TGCGCCAGCAGCTTGGGGACTAGCAATGAGCAGTTCTTC
CASSLGTSNEQFF
>TRBV5-1|-|TRBJ2-5|13|-
TGCGCCAGCAGCGCTAATCGGGGGGAGACCCAGTACTTC
CASSANRGETQYF
>TRBV28|few|TRBJ2-7|13|TRBD2
TGTGCCAGCCAGCGGGGGGTCTCCTACGAGCAGTACTTC
CASQRGVSYEQYF
>TRBV5-4|-|TRBJ1-3|15|-
TGTGCCAGCAGCTTGCCCGCGGCCTCTGGAAACACCATATATTTT
CASSLPAASGNTIYF
>TRBV7-9|-|TRBJ2-5|12|TRBD2
TGTGCCAGCAGACTAGCGGGGGAGACCCAGTACTTC
CASRLAGETQYF
>TRBV6-1|-|TRBJ2-5|14|TRBD2
TGTGCCAGCAGACCAGCGGGGGGGCCGGGGGCCCAGTACTTC
CASRPAGGPGAQYF
>TRBV27|-|TRBJ2-1|14|TRBD1
TGTGCCAGCAGCCGGGACAGGGTCAACAATGAGCAGTTCTTC
CASSRDRVNNEQFF
>TRBV6-1|-|TRBJ1-6|16|TRBD1
TGTGCCAGCAGTGAAATGGGACAGGGTAATAATTCACCCCTCCACTTT
CASSEMGQGNNSPLHF
>TRBV28|few|TRBJ2-1|17|-
TGTGCCAGCAGCCGAGGTTTTGGAGTCCTTCCGAACAATGAGCAGTTCTTC
CASSRGFGVLPNNEQFF
>TRBV12-3/TRBV12-4|few|TRBJ2-7|13|-
TGTGCCAGCAGGGGACACTCCTCCTACGAGCAGTACTTC
CASRGHSSYEQYF
>TRBV6-5|once|TRBJ2-2|15|-
TGTGCCAGCAGTCCCAGGGGGGTAGGAACCGGGGAGCTGTTTTTT
CASSPRGVGTGELFF
>TRBV5-6|-|TRBJ1-4|14|-
TGTGCCAGCAGCCCAGGGGCGACTAATGAAAAACTGTTTTTT
CASSPGATNEKLFF
>TRBV5-4|-|TRBJ2-1|15|TRBD2
TGTGCCAGCAGCTTGGGGCGGGGGGGCTTCAATGAGCAGTTCTTC
CASSLGRGGFNEQFF
>TRBV28|-|TRBJ1-1|13|-
TGTGCCAGCAACAGGCTCATGAACACTGAAGCTTTCTTT
CASNRLMNTEAFF
>TRBV2|-|TRBJ2-6|14|-
TGTGCCAGCAGTGTATTCTCTGGGGCCAACGTCCTGACTTTC
CASSVFSGANVLTF
>TRBV5-6|-|TRBJ1-2|15|-
TGTGCCAGCAGCTTGGAACCCGTACAGGGCTATGGCTACACCTTC
CASSLEPVQGYGYTF
>TRBV30|-|TRBJ2-5|14|-
TGTGCCCAGGCGGGTGGAGGGGGCCTGGGGACCCAGTACTTC
CAQAGGGGLGTQYF
>TRBV29-1|-|TRBJ2-1|12|TRBD2
TGCAGCGTTGAAGCGTCGGGACTACATCTGTTCTTC
CSVEASGLHLFF